The sequence of this TCR beta chain was determined in a study of OX40 agonist ivuxolimab in advanced cancers. With regard to this clone: Its cognate antigen is unknown.

The CDR3 loop spans 13 amino acids. Germline V gene data show CDR1 as LNHDA and CDR2 as SQIVND (reference sequence). V shed 3 bases and J shed 7 bases, with 10 bases lying between them. TCRdb's copy holds only in-frame clones and misses some; the assay was immunoSEQ multiplex PCR. The sample has tens of thousands of clones, approximately 90% seen once. Regarding the study as a whole: Compared with CD4+, CD8+ T cells on average had more expanded clones. CD4+ and CD8+ T cells in blood underwent clonal expansion by week 6 at 0.1 to 3.0 mg/kg.

The sample in question was CD4+ or CD8+ T cells sorted from blood, obtained in a trial of the OX40 agonist ivuxolimab. The receptor's source is an adult with an advanced solid tumor such as melanoma, head and neck, liver or kidney cancer. The V call is TRBV19, the J call TRBJ1-5; D perhaps matches TRBD1 (5 bases). CDR3 sequence: CASSIQGGQPQHF. Written as DNA, the CDR3 is TGTGCCAGTAGTATCCAGGGCGGGCAGCCCCAGCATTTT.